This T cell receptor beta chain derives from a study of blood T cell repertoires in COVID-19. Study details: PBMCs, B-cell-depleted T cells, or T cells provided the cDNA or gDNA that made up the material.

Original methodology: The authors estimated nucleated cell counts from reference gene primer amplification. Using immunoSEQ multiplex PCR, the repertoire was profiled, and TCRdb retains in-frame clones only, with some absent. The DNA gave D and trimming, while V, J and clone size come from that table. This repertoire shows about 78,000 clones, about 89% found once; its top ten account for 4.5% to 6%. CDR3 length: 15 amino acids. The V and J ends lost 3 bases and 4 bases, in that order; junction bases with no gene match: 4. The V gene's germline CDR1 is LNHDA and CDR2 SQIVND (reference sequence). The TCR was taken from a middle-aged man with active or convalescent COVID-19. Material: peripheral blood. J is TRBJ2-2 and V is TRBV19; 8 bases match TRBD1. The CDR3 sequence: CASSIGQGATGELFF. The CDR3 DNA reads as TGTGCCAGTAGTATCGGACAGGGTGCCACCGGGGAGCTGTTTTTT.